These T cell receptor beta chains were read from a single sample in a study of T cell responses to AZD1222 COVID-19 vaccine. The assay was immunoSEQ multiplex PCR, and TCRdb's table has in-frame clones only and misses some. The data show about 180,000 clones, 70% to 90% seen once. The sample was peripheral blood, taken on day 0 of AZD1222 vaccination. Receptors were obtained from an adult in good health. Each CDR3 is given with its conserved first and last residue. The order of the fields is clone size, V gene, CDR3 length, J gene, CDR3 protein. Clone size is given for some rows only: seen once, a few or many times, or a class if the clone is expanded.

>NA|TRBV3-1/TRBV3-2|16|TRBJ2-1
CASSQVSSGGAGEQFF
>NA|TRBV10-3|14|TRBJ2-7
CAISERQGPYEQYF
>NA|TRBV5-8|19|TRBJ2-7
CASSLYFPFGEKRGGEQYF
>NA|TRBV19|17|TRBJ2-3
CASSIGHGAGVADTQYF
>NA|TRBV10-1|13|TRBJ1-4
CASIDRTGEKLFF
>NA|TRBV30|14|TRBJ2-7
CAWRRRRESYEQYF
>NA|TRBV11-3|15|TRBJ2-3
CASSLTTASTDTQYF
>NA|TRBV29-1|13|TRBJ1-2
CSVAGGENYGYTF
>NA|TRBV24-1|15|TRBJ2-1
CATSEGGSGGHEQFF
>once|TRBV12-3/TRBV12-4|11|TRBJ2-2
CASRATGELFF
>NA|TRBV7-9|16|TRBJ2-1
CASSFVATVTYNEQFF